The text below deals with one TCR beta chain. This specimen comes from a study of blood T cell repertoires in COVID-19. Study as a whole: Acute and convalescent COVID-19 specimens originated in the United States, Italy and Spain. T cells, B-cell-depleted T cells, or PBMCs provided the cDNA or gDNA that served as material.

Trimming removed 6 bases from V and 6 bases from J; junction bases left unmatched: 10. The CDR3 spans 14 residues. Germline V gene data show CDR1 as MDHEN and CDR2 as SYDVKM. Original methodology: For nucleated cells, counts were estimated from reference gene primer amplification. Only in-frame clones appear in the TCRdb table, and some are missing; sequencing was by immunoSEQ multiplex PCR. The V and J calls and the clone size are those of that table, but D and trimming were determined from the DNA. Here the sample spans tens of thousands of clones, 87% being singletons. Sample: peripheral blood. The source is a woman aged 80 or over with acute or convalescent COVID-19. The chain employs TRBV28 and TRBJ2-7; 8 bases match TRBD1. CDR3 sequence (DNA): TGTGCCAGCAGCAGAATTAGGACAGGGATCGAGCAGTACTTC. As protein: CASSRIRTGIEQYF.